The present T cell receptor beta chain was sequenced within a study of cytomegalovirus exposure and HLA in healthy donors. In the case of this clone: Its target is not known.

Germline assignment: CDR1 LNHDA and CDR2 SQIVND (reference sequence). Trimming took 8 bases from V and 9 from J, leaving 11 bases between them. CDR3 length equals 12 residues. The study, taken as a whole, reports: Highly shared variants forming one cluster were likely a sequencing artifact. In a later analysis, specific HLA alleles were associated with over 15,000 TCR beta sequences at a 0.05 false discovery rate. Researchers catalogued 164 TCR beta chains as cytomegalovirus-associated.

Primers for the PCR totalled 60 Vbeta and 13 Jbeta. The assay was immunoSEQ multiplex PCR, and TCRdb's table has in-frame clones only and misses some. Altogether approximately 100,000 clones are present, roughly 77% being singletons, with the ten largest covering 4%. Sequences were obtained from PBMCs. The chain links TRBV19 to TRBJ1-6, with D perhaps matching TRBD1 (5 bases). This clonotype originated in a woman aged 45 to 65 in good health and CMV-seropositive. The CDR3 DNA reads TGTGCCAGTGGGGCCGTCGGTTCACCCCTCCACTTT. Translating it yields CASGAVGSPLHF.